This T cell receptor (beta chain) is from a study of a mutant IDH1 vaccine in newly diagnosed glioma. The wider study: The first vaccination came 4-6 weeks after radiotherapy alone, or with temozolomide cycles. The earlier regimen, radiotherapy, temozolomide, or both, was most often both. Visit V13 took place at week 47, and visit V12 happened at week 35.

The time point: week 35, safety follow-up. The content of each vaccine dose was 300 ug of mutant IDH1 20-mer peptide, and topical imiquimod accompanied it. Each donor presented with a new WHO grade 3 or 4 astrocytoma that tested IDH1-mutant and showed ATRX loss. Trimming took 1 base from V and 1 from J, leaving 16 bases between them. CDR3 length equals 17 residues. CDR1 and CDR2 (germline): LGHNA, YNFKEQ. To note about this clone: The antigen is unknown.

Libraries were prepared by immunoSEQ multiplex PCR; TCRdb keeps only in-frame clonotypes and omits some of them. The sample has tens of thousands of clones; roughly 78% are singletons. The TCR sequence derives from a woman in her forties with glioma. The rearrangement joins TRBV4-2 to TRBJ2-5; D might be TRBD2 (6 bases). The starting material was PBMCs, obtained from a glioma patient whose treatment included an IDH1 peptide vaccine. The CDR3 loop is CASSQGGAGYLQETQYF. The DNA of the CDR3 is TGTGCCAGCAGCCAAGGGGGCGCGGGGTATCTCCAAGAGACCCAGTACTTC.